This T cell receptor beta chain was sequenced during a study of early T cells in non-severe SARS-CoV-2 infection. Looking at the study overall: Sequenced material consisted of bulk RNA (from unsorted whole blood), and chains were unpaired.

This clonotype was picked up a small number of times. MiXCR, applied by TCRdb to the 5' RACE reads, yields one record per CDR3 protein. The data hold about 76,000 distinct CDR3 sequences, with 15% observed a single time. The TCR originated in an adult who was a healthcare worker with PCR-confirmed SARS-CoV-2 infection or an uninfected control (not recorded which). Sequencing used whole blood.

CDR3 bases: TGCAGTGCAGGACCCAGGGGAGATACGCAGTATTTT. Translation: CSAGPRGDTQYF. The V call is TRBV20-1, the J call TRBJ2-3; the D gene is possibly TRBD1 (6 bases). The ends were cut back, 6 bases at V and 5 bases at J, with 12 bases in the middle. This CDR3 contains 12 residues. The germline V gene has CDR1 DFQATT and CDR2 SNEGSKA (reference sequence).